This TCR beta chain is drawn from a study of shared clonotypes between healthy human individuals. Healthy and HIV-negative, the adult donors had no recent acute infections or vaccinations. As processed by the authors: Without quality scores, immunoSEQ junctional reads could not be filtered like full-length reads. Profiled with immunoSEQ multiplex PCR; TCRdb holds only in-frame clones, not every one. That table is the source of V, J and clone size, and D and trimming were worked out from the DNA. This sample yields hundreds of thousands of clones, of which roughly 79% are seen a single time; about 12% belongs to the top ten. The specimen sequenced was PBMCs. This receptor was obtained from a middle-aged woman in good health. Some clones in this sample may be carry-over from other donors' samples.

In nucleotides, the CDR3 is TGTGCCAGCAGGACTAGCGGGCAAGAGACCCAGTACTTC. As protein: CASRTSGQETQYF. The rearrangement joins TRBV28 to TRBJ2-5, with TRBD2 matching over 10 bases. The CDR3 covers 13 residues. The germline V gene encodes CDR1 MDHEN and CDR2 SYDVKM. Unmatched junction bases numbered 0, after V lost 6 bases and J lost 2 bases.